The 8 T cell receptor beta chains presented below share a single source sample, sequenced in a study of blood T cell repertoires in COVID-19 (dated by TCRdb to 2018 to 2020). Libraries were constructed by the immunoSEQ multiplex PCR assay. TCRdb's version of the immuneACCESS table is confined to in-frame rearrangements and falls short of the full clone set. An unresolved V gene accounts for under half of the shortfall where checked; the remainder is of unknown origin. This sample holds 240,000 or so clones; about three quarters were observed only once. The ten largest clones capture around 3.2% of the sample. The sample consisted of peripheral blood. These receptors were collected from an elderly woman with acute or convalescent COVID-19.

The V call is TRBV6-5, the J call TRBJ1-1, with no clear D. The germline V gene has CDR1 MNHEY and CDR2 SVGAGI. Trimming took off 7 bases at V and 1 base at J, with 10 bases between the two ends. The CDR3 has 13 residues. The CDR3 region is CASIPLGNTEAFF. CDR3 DNA: TGTGCCAGCATCCCCCTAGGGAACACTGAAGCTTTCTTT.

Only a few counts were recorded for this clone. This chain uses TRBV6-5 with TRBJ1-2, with 10 bases aligning to TRBD1. CDR1 is MNHEY and CDR2 is SVGAGI in the germline V gene. The V segment lost 6 bases and the J segment 1 base; nucleotides outside the gene matches: 5. CDR3 length: 15 residues. The CDR3 loop reads CASRQRDRGNYGYTF. CDR3 DNA sequence: TGTGCCAGCAGACAACGGGACAGGGGTAACTATGGCTACACCTTC.

This clone was observed a handful of times. In nucleotides, the CDR3 is TGCGCCAGCAGCGCTACCGTACAGGGCTCTGGAAACACCATATATTTT. Protein: CASSATVQGSGNTIYF. The rearrangement links TRBV5-1 to TRBJ1-3, with D perhaps TRBD1 (6 bases). Per germline, CDR1 SGHRS and CDR2 YFSETQ. The CDR3 length is 16 residues. The V and J ends lost 4 bases and 0 bases respectively, with 14 bases between them. Variable domain in full (rest from reference TRBV5-1 and TRBJ1-3): KAGVTQTPRYLIKTRGQQVTLSCSPISGHRSVSWYQQTPGQGLQFLFEYFSETQRNKGNFPGRFSGRQFSNSRSEMNVSTLELGDSALYLCASSATVQGSGNTIYFGEGSWLTVV.

The CDR3, as DNA: TGTGCCAGCGGAAGCGGGAGGGCCAGGGAGACCCAGTACTTC. Protein: CASGSGRARETQYF. The genes are TRBV5-4 and TRBJ2-5; 10 bases agree with TRBD2. The CDR3 is 14 amino acids. The V gene end was trimmed by 7 bases and the J gene end by 5 bases; junction bases not matched to a gene: 8. Germline V CDR1 and CDR2: SGHNT, YYREEE (reference sequence).

The J gene is TRBJ1-2, the V gene TRBV15, with D maybe TRBD1 (5 bases). Trimming took 4 bases from V and 4 from J, leaving 16 bases between them. This CDR3 is built from 15 residues. Germline CDR1 LNHNV, CDR2 YYDKDF (reference sequence). DNA of the CDR3: TGTGCCACCAGCAACGAGAAAGGGGCGGCCTATGGCTACACCTTC. Translation gives CATSNEKGAAYGYTF.

This chain uses TRBV2 with TRBJ1-5, with no clear D. This CDR3 is 13 amino acids long. V dropped 6 bases and J dropped 4 bases, with 10 bases sitting between them. CDR1 is SNHLY and CDR2 is FYNNEI in the germline V gene. The CDR3 loop is CASRIDGNQPQHF. CDR3 bases: TGTGCCAGCAGAATCGACGGGAATCAGCCCCAGCATTTT.

This clone showed up just a few times. The chain employs TRBV11-2 and TRBJ2-3; TRBD2 matches at 11 bases. This CDR3 has 17 residues. The V gene end was trimmed by 5 bases and the J gene end by 1 base; junction bases not matched to a gene: 8. Germline CDR1 reads SGHAT; CDR2 reads FQNNGV. CDR3 amino acids: CASSPRLGLAGTDTQYF. For the CDR3, the DNA is TGTGCCAGCAGCCCCAGGTTGGGACTAGCGGGCACAGATACGCAGTATTTT. The whole variable domain, filled in from reference TRBV11-2 and TRBJ2-3, reads EAGVAQSPRYKIIEKRQSVAFWCNPISGHATLYWYQQILGQGPKLLIQFQNNGVVDDSQLPKDRFSAERLKGVDSTLKIQPAKLEDSAVYLCASSPRLGLAGTDTQYFGPGTRLTVL.

The chain recombines TRBV4-1 with TRBJ2-2; 14 nucleotides agree with TRBD2. After removal of 3 bases from V and 1 base from J, the junction contained 13 bases not matched to a gene. The CDR3 loop spans 21 amino acids. Per germline, CDR1 MGHRA and CDR2 YSYEKL. As DNA, the CDR3 is TGCGCCAGCAGCCAGCCCACCACGACTAGCGGGAGGGCTGGGAACACCGGGGAGCTGTTTTTT. It translates to CASSQPTTTSGRAGNTGELFF.